These T cell receptor beta chains were read from a single sample in a study of Ad26.COV2.S vaccination and SARS-CoV-2 variants. The repertoire was sequenced with immunoSEQ multiplex PCR; TCRdb's copy has only in-frame clones and lacks some. The sample consists of some 500,000 clones, roughly 89% of them appearing once. Sequenced material: peripheral blood, taken in a trial of Ad26.COV2.S vaccine versus placebo. These receptors all stem from a person between 18 and 59 years old who received the Ad26.COV2.S COVID-19 vaccine or a placebo. The CDR3 runs from the conserved cysteine through the conserved F or W. Each record gives: CDR3 length, D gene, clone size, V gene, J gene, CDR3 DNA, CDR3 protein. D genes are given only for firm matches. The listing skips clone size in some rows; elsewhere it reads once, few, many or a size class.

cdr3_length: 13; d_call: NA; clone_size: NA; v_call: TRBV29-1; j_call: TRBJ2-2; cdr3_nt: TGCAGCGTTGACAGGGGATCCACCGGGGAGCTGTTTTTT; cdr3_aa: CSVDRGSTGELFF
cdr3_length: 18; d_call: NA; clone_size: NA; v_call: TRBV4-1; j_call: TRBJ2-5; cdr3_nt: TGCGCCAGCAGCCAAGATGAGGGAGCTGAGGGTTGGCAAGAGACCCAGTACTTC; cdr3_aa: CASSQDEGAEGWQETQYF
cdr3_length: 14; d_call: TRBD2; clone_size: few; v_call: TRBV12-5; j_call: TRBJ2-1; cdr3_nt: TGTGCTAGTGGTTTGAGCGGGGGAAACAATGAGCAGTTCTTC; cdr3_aa: CASGLSGGNNEQFF
cdr3_length: 16; d_call: TRBD2; clone_size: NA; v_call: TRBV27; j_call: TRBJ2-3; cdr3_nt: TGTGCCAGCAGGTCACGGGAGGGCCTTGGATCAGATACGCAGTATTTT; cdr3_aa: CASRSREGLGSDTQYF
cdr3_length: 17; d_call: TRBD1; clone_size: NA; v_call: TRBV11-2; j_call: TRBJ1-4; cdr3_nt: TGTGCCAGCAGCCCGGGACAGGGGTTGACAACTAATGAAAAACTGTTTTTT; cdr3_aa: CASSPGQGLTTNEKLFF
cdr3_length: 16; d_call: NA; clone_size: NA; v_call: TRBV6-4; j_call: TRBJ2-2; cdr3_nt: TGTGCCAGCAGTGAGCAGGGGACAACTAACACCGGGGAGCTGTTTTTT; cdr3_aa: CASSEQGTTNTGELFF
cdr3_length: 14; d_call: NA; clone_size: once; v_call: TRBV19; j_call: TRBJ1-1; cdr3_nt: TGTGCCAGTAACCAGTGGGTGGGCACCTCCGTGGCTTTCTTT; cdr3_aa: CASNQWVGTSVAFF
cdr3_length: 14; d_call: NA; clone_size: NA; v_call: TRBV10-3; j_call: TRBJ1-1; cdr3_nt: TGTGCCATCAGTGGGGGGTTGATGAACACTGAAGCTTTCTTT; cdr3_aa: CAISGGLMNTEAFF
cdr3_length: 16; d_call: TRBD2; clone_size: NA; v_call: TRBV4-3; j_call: TRBJ2-2; cdr3_nt: TGCGCCAGCAGCCGGACTAGCGGGGGGTTAACCGGGGAGCTGTTTTTT; cdr3_aa: CASSRTSGGLTGELFF
cdr3_length: 16; d_call: NA; clone_size: NA; v_call: TRBV6-2/TRBV6-3; j_call: TRBJ1-2; cdr3_nt: TGTGCCAGCAGTTACGATGCAGGAGCTTCTAACTATGGCTACACCTTC; cdr3_aa: CASSYDAGASNYGYTF
cdr3_length: 16; d_call: TRBD1; clone_size: NA; v_call: TRBV5-1; j_call: TRBJ1-6; cdr3_nt: TGCGCCAGCAGCCGAGACAGGGTGGGTAATAATTCACCCCTCCACTTT; cdr3_aa: CASSRDRVGNNSPLHF
cdr3_length: 11; d_call: NA; clone_size: few; v_call: TRBV11-3; j_call: TRBJ1-1; cdr3_nt: TGTGCCAGCAGCTTTAACACTGAAGCTTTCTTT; cdr3_aa: CASSFNTEAFF
cdr3_length: 16; d_call: NA; clone_size: few; v_call: TRBV7-6; j_call: TRBJ1-3; cdr3_nt: TGTGCCAGCAGCTTAGCGTATACAGGGACTGGAAACACCATATATTTT; cdr3_aa: CASSLAYTGTGNTIYF
cdr3_length: 17; d_call: NA; clone_size: NA; v_call: TRBV10-3; j_call: TRBJ1-2; cdr3_nt: TGTGCCATCAGTGATGCCGTAAGCCGAAAGACAGATTATGGCTACACCTTC; cdr3_aa: CAISDAVSRKTDYGYTF